Listed below are T cell receptor beta chains from one sample, sequenced in a study of neurological immune-mediated disorders. From the 5' RACE reads, TCRdb called clonotypes with MiXCR, one entry per CDR3 protein. Altogether some 87,000 distinct CDR3 sequences are present, almost 6% being singletons, with the ten largest covering 6.5% to 9%. Sequencing input: PBMCs. These receptors were obtained from an older woman with multiple sclerosis. Each CDR3 is given without its conserved first and last residue.

cdr3_aa | j_call | v_call
ASMMGSSYEQY | TRBJ2-7 | TRBV6-5
ASTTANTEAF | TRBJ1-1 | TRBV12-3/TRBV12-4
SAEPGLAFDEQY | TRBJ2-7 | TRBV20-1
ASGTSGGPGQETQY | TRBJ2-5 | TRBV2
ASSLDADTQY | TRBJ2-3 | TRBV7-9
ASSPPPGKGGDLTNQPQH | TRBJ1-5 | TRBV5-1
ASSQDGRGWYEQY | TRBJ2-7 | TRBV14
ASSPNNEQF | TRBJ2-1 | TRBV18
ASSLVPGGAYNEQF | TRBJ2-1 | TRBV7-6
ASSQERLGYGYT | TRBJ1-2 | TRBV14
ASSFVGAANEKLF | TRBJ1-4 | TRBV27
ASSQAGWGGRRVTGELF | TRBJ2-2 | TRBV14
AWTRPPQAEAF | TRBJ1-1 | TRBV30
ASSPGAGVMTYEQY | TRBJ2-7 | TRBV5-1
ASSFTGGGSEAF | TRBJ1-1 | TRBV12-3/TRBV12-4
ASSERGGIDTQY | TRBJ2-3 | TRBV2
ASSLPRRQAVGQPQH | TRBJ1-5 | TRBV7-8
ASSEVGGGNIQY | TRBJ2-4 | TRBV6-1
ASSLAAASEQF | TRBJ2-1 | TRBV5-1
ASSPRPPGHWDRGAYNEQF | TRBJ2-1 | TRBV11-2
STGQGNTGELF | TRBJ2-2 | TRBV29-1
ASSPVRQYNEQF | TRBJ2-1 | TRBV18
ASSPEGQGFTEAF | TRBJ1-1 | TRBV12-3/TRBV12-4
ASSLFPGHYEQY | TRBJ2-7 | TRBV5-1
ASRAEETQY | TRBJ2-5 | TRBV5-1
ASSRQGGKEKLF | TRBJ1-4 | TRBV6-1
AISDRQGDVAQH | TRBJ1-5 | TRBV10-3
ASSGRNYEQY | TRBJ2-7 | TRBV7-6
ASTKDRGDSPLH | TRBJ1-6 | TRBV5-1
SVLGQGVRTGELF | TRBJ2-2 | TRBV29-1
SVEGMLNTEAF | TRBJ1-1 | TRBV29-1
ASSLPGVDEKLF | TRBJ1-4 | TRBV5-1
SAAGGTEAF | TRBJ1-1 | TRBV20-1
ASRAGTGGSGNTIY | TRBJ1-3 | TRBV10-2
ASSQTGLSGELF | TRBJ2-2 | TRBV14
ASSIDRLAGFNEQF | TRBJ2-1 | TRBV19
ASSYNNRGQKSTYNEQF | TRBJ2-1 | TRBV6-6
ASSLHSYNEQF | TRBJ2-1 | TRBV12-3/TRBV12-4
ASSEAWPAEDTEAF | TRBJ1-1 | TRBV2
ATTDKGGQIPTDTQY | TRBJ2-3 | TRBV15
ASSPTSGEFYEQY | TRBJ2-7 | TRBV7-2
ASSGSGLAGGTGELF | TRBJ2-2 | TRBV7-2
ASGGRTATYNEQF | TRBJ2-1 | TRBV19
ASSQQGGDTIY | TRBJ1-3 | TRBV5-1
ASTKMGNQPQH | TRBJ1-5 | TRBV12-3/TRBV12-4
ASSDRAGTDTQY | TRBJ2-3 | TRBV6-2/TRBV6-3
ASTDRDKGTDTQY | TRBJ2-3 | TRBV6-5
ASSFLGWEQF | TRBJ2-1 | TRBV7-8
ATSSKAGGTETQY | TRBJ2-5 | TRBV15
ASTLLTANVLT | TRBJ2-6 | TRBV12-3/TRBV12-4
ASSPRAVRLVGTEAF | TRBJ1-1 | TRBV18
ASSGLLTYEQY | TRBJ2-7 | TRBV5-1
ASSVSSGGPQETQY | TRBJ2-5 | TRBV11-3